This T cell receptor (beta chain) originates from a study of blood T cell repertoires in COVID-19. Across the study: The study drew acute and convalescent COVID-19 samples from the United States, Italy and Spain.

Those enrolled, adults aged about 18 to 89 years, came from around 25 US areas. Per the study methods: Estimates of nucleated cell counts were drawn from the amplification of reference gene primers. Generated by immunoSEQ multiplex PCR, the TCRdb table keeps only in-frame clones and is missing some. The D gene and trimming were derived from the DNA, and the V and J assignments and clone size from that table. The sample records under 250,000 clones, just under 85% being singletons. Germline V gene sequence: CDR1 SGHDN, CDR2 FVKESK. V lost 4 bases to trimming and J lost 6 bases, with 12 bases between them. The CDR3 is made up of 13 amino acids.

The TCR originated in a woman in her thirties or forties with acute COVID-19. The V call is TRBV14, the J call TRBJ1-1; D call uncertain. Sequencing was carried out using PBMCs or T cells enriched from blood (not recorded which). The CDR3 loop reads CASSLATVAEAFF. DNA for the CDR3: TGTGCCAGCAGCCTCGCCACGGTAGCTGAAGCTTTCTTT.